A single T cell receptor beta chain is shown here with its context. These data come from a study of blood T cell repertoires in COVID-19. With 0 bases removed from V and 5 bases from J, the gap between germline ends came to 28 bases. Germline CDR1 LNHNV, CDR2 YYDKDF (reference sequence). The CDR3 runs to 20 residues. Profiling relied on immunoSEQ multiplex PCR, and the TCRdb table lists in-frame clones only, not all of them. The data show 200,000 or so clones, 70% to 90% seen once. The TCR originated in a man aged 65 to 79 with active or convalescent COVID-19. The sequenced sample consisted of peripheral blood. The V gene is TRBV15, the J gene TRBJ1-1, with a possible D match to TRBD1 (5 bases). In DNA form, the CDR3 reads TGTGCCACCAGCAGAGATTTCTTAGTGATGTCGGGGGGTATTGGGACTGAAGCTTTCTTT. This sequence encodes CATSRDFLVMSGGIGTEAFF.